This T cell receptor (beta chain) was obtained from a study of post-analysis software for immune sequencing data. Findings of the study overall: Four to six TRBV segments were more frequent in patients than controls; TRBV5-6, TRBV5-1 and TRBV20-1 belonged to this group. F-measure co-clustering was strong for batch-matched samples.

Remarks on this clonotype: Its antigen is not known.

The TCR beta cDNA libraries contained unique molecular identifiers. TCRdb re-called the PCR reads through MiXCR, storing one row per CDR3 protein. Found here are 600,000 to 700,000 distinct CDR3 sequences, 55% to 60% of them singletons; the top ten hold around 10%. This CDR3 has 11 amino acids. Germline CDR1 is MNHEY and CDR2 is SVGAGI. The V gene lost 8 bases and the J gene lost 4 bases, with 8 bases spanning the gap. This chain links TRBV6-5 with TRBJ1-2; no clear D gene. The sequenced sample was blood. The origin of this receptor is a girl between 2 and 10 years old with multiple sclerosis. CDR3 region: CASLGAYGYTF. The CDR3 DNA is TGTGCCAGCCTTGGCGCCTATGGCTACACCTTC.